This TCR beta chain was profiled in a study of spatial heterogeneity in lung cancer. The CDR3 runs 13 residues. Germline CDR1 reads SGHRS; CDR2 reads YFSETQ. Deletions cut 3 bases from V and 4 bases from J, with 11 bases between. TCRdb itself ran the 5' RACE reads through MiXCR, one entry per CDR3 protein. Among around 19,000 distinct CDR3 sequences listed, about 15% were seen once. This clonotype was found a few times. Its cognate antigen is unknown. Study outcomes and limitations: Expanded TCRs that were ubiquitous or regional had counts tracking ubiquitous and regional nonsynonymous mutations, respectively. Tumoral mutation counts were tracked by counts of expanded intratumoral alpha and beta TCRs.

Time point denoted: sample taken at primary tumor resection. Samples came from some 73 TRACERx patients with untreated early-stage lung cancer. The input material, whole RNA from tumor, nontumor lung or frozen PBMC, was sequenced unsorted. The material was lung tumor tissue, obtained at surgery. The receptor's source is a female donor with early-stage non-small cell lung cancer. The rearrangement joins TRBV5-1 to TRBJ2-7; D is unresolved. CDR3: CASSWSFRYEQYF. In nucleotides, the CDR3 is TGCGCCAGCAGCTGGAGTTTTAGGTACGAGCAGTACTTC.